Listed below are T cell receptor beta chains from one sample, sequenced in a study of blood T cell repertoires in COVID-19. Clones were sequenced by immunoSEQ multiplex PCR, and TCRdb holds only the in-frame ones, with some missing. The sample lists about 200,000 clones, 65% to 90% occurring once. Sequencing was performed on PBMCs or T cells enriched from blood (not recorded which). Receptor source: a middle-aged woman with acute COVID-19. CDR3s leave out the opening cysteine and the closing phenylalanine or tryptophan.

j_call v_call cdr3_aa
TRBJ2-1 TRBV7-6 ASSLISGTGVVEQF
TRBJ2-1 TRBV5-5 ASRDSSSYNEQF
TRBJ1-1 TRBV4-1 ASSWTWRGTEAF
TRBJ2-3 TRBV27 ASSLLRTGEDTQY
TRBJ1-5 TRBV5-1 ASSPDPTGNQPQH
TRBJ1-5 TRBV28 ASSVYSNQPQH
TRBJ2-7 TRBV27 ASRPIAGDPYEQY
TRBJ2-1 TRBV27 ASSPTYNEQF
TRBJ2-1 TRBV4-1 ASSHPREAYNEQF
TRBJ2-7 TRBV12-3/TRBV12-4 ASNVRDSAQY
TRBJ2-7 TRBV28 ASSLEGSPYEQY
TRBJ2-1 TRBV11-3 ASSVWRDYDGQF
TRBJ2-7 TRBV28 ASSSPGYEQY
TRBJ2-1 TRBV4-1 ASSSERDGDEQF
TRBJ1-5 TRBV19 ASSVGVDQPQH
TRBJ1-2 TRBV4-2 ASSQPDRVYGYT
TRBJ2-3 TRBV28 ASSLAGDTQY
TRBJ2-1 TRBV7-3 ASSLFAGDNNEQF
TRBJ1-1 TRBV10-2 ASSAPGYTEAF
TRBJ2-6 TRBV2 ASIPNRGGFGANVLT
TRBJ1-2 TRBV11-2 ASSPPGQGNYGYT
TRBJ2-5 TRBV19 ASSISPLWGSETQY
TRBJ1-2 TRBV11-2 ASRIPGKTNYGYT
TRBJ2-1 TRBV27 ASSLSSLGLPSHNEQF
TRBJ1-5 TRBV28 ASSLFTDLARSNQPQH
TRBJ1-2 TRBV28 ASKGPGGANYGYT
TRBJ2-7 TRBV6-5 ASEKGHPTGTEQY
TRBJ2-7 TRBV4-1 ASSQELAGGPYEQY
TRBJ2-1 TRBV4-2 ASSQGSNWQGQF
TRBJ1-1 TRBV28 ASSWVRAGGTEAF
TRBJ2-7 TRBV27 ASSFLASGLYEQY
TRBJ2-5 TRBV2 ASSDLGGETQY
TRBJ2-5 TRBV28 ASSPGLKETQY
TRBJ2-5 TRBV28 ASRQKPTTAGLRETQY
TRBJ1-2 TRBV12-3/TRBV12-4 ASSLTYWSGYT
TRBJ1-5 TRBV19 ASSMGGAQPQH
TRBJ2-7 TRBV7-9 ASSSDSYYEQY
TRBJ1-3 TRBV5-1 ASTSFGNTIY
TRBJ2-1 TRBV3-1/TRBV3-2 ASSLAGGPGNEQF
TRBJ2-2 TRBV2 ASSPTAGSYTGELF
TRBJ2-3 TRBV5-8 ASSPWFNGITQY
TRBJ2-1 TRBV27 ASSFQDNEQF
TRBJ1-6 TRBV7-2 ASSGLDGGYSYNSPLH
TRBJ2-7 TRBV27 ASSLFGGSTYYEQY
TRBJ1-2 TRBV11-3 ASSSNPTGSTNYGYT
TRBJ2-7 TRBV2 ASKSQGLGEQY
TRBJ1-1 TRBV28 ASSSSLTTGG
TRBJ2-1 TRBV7-8 ASRQSGTSGTNEQF
TRBJ2-7 TRBV3-1/TRBV3-2 ASSQDTPGLGEQY
TRBJ2-3 TRBV7-3 ASSSGQGLITDTQY
TRBJ2-7 TRBV7-9 ASSASTSASYEQY
TRBJ1-5 TRBV18 ASSPGPGYQPQH
TRBJ1-1 TRBV7-3 ASSALGGQDSAF